These 6 T cell receptor beta chains came from one sample sequenced in a study of cytomegalovirus exposure and HLA in healthy donors. The PCR had 60 Vbeta and 13 Jbeta primers. Generated by immunoSEQ multiplex PCR, the TCRdb table keeps only in-frame clones and is missing some. The table includes about 300,000 clones, roughly 88% detected once. Sequenced input: PBMCs. The receptors shown here come from a middle-aged man in good health and CMV-seropositive.

As concerns this clone: This CDR3 is also generated by other DNA sequences in the sample. The V call is TRBV28, the J call TRBJ2-7, with TRBD1 identical over 7 bases. V lost 4 bases, J lost 4 bases, and 1 base stayed unmatched. The CDR3 contains 12 residues. Germline V CDR1 and CDR2: MDHEN, SYDVKM. The CDR3 is CASSSGGYEQYF. The CDR3 DNA is TGTGCCAGCAGTTCAGGGGGATACGAGCAGTACTTC.

The chain employs TRBV28 and TRBJ2-7; no clear D gene. V lost 3 bases and J lost 0, with 9 bases in between. Germline V CDR1 and CDR2: MDHEN, SYDVKM. The CDR3 is 14 residues long. DNA of the CDR3: TGTGCCAGCAGTTTCGGTCGAAGCTCCTACGAGCAGTACTTC. Protein sequence: CASSFGRSSYEQYF.

The chain is built from TRBV6-1 and TRBJ1-5; possible D gene TRBD1, 6 bases. This CDR3 is built from 15 residues. Germline V lookup: CDR1 MNHNS, CDR2 SASEGT. V shed 4 bases and J shed 1 base, with 11 bases lying between them. CDR3 coding DNA: TGTGCCAGCAGTGTGGGACACGTGAGCAATCAGCCCCAGCATTTT. Its translation: CASSVGHVSNQPQHF.

This sequence joins TRBV20-1 and TRBJ2-1; weak D call: TRBD1 (5 bases). The CDR3 extends over 8 amino acids. Germline V gene data show CDR1 as DFQATT and CDR2 as SNEGSKA (reference sequence). V was pared by 7 bases and J by 10 bases, with 5 bases between. This CDR3 reads CSEGEQFF. CDR3 nucleotide sequence: TGCAGTGAGGGGGAGCAGTTCTTC.

The chain combines TRBV4-1 with TRBJ2-1; TRBD2 is a possible D gene (5 bases). CDR1 is MGHRA and CDR2 is YSYEKL in the germline V gene. The CDR3 contains 16 residues. V gave up 4 bases and J gave up 0 bases, with 13 bases separating them. The CDR3 loop is CASSPRRASSYNEQFF. The CDR3 bases are TGCGCCAGCAGCCCTAGGCGGGCCAGCTCCTACAATGAGCAGTTCTTC.

CDR3 in DNA: TGTGCCATCAGTGAGTCATGGGGGGTCCGCGAGCAGTACTTC. Its protein is CAISESWGVREQYF. The chain combines TRBV10-3 with TRBJ2-7; D might be TRBD2 (6 bases). Trimming shortened V by 0 bases and J by 6 bases, and 12 bases separated the two germline ends. This CDR3 has 14 residues. Looked up from germline, CDR1 is ENHRY and CDR2 is SYGVKD.